The following is a T cell receptor beta chain sequence with its context. Its antigen is unknown. This specimen belongs to a study of cytomegalovirus exposure and HLA in healthy donors. Notes on the study in general: Researchers had no immune exposure information except CMV serostatus available. Roughly even sequencing depth across donors was the assumption behind the presence/absence analyses. TCR beta V segments were, for the most part, productive about 87% or about 30% of the time in an earlier analysis.

V lost 3 bases and J lost 8, with 11 bases in between. The CDR3 totals 14 residues. The germline gives CDR1 MNHNS, CDR2 SASEGT. PCR amplification relied on 60 Vbeta primers (plus 13 Jbeta primers). Assay used: immunoSEQ multiplex PCR; TCRdb lists only in-frame clones, some missing. There are around 140,000 clones in the sample; over 65% occur only once, and 1.8% lies in the top ten. The rearrangement links TRBV6-1 to TRBJ1-6; the D is unclear. This clonotype was sampled from a female donor in good health and CMV-seropositive. The sequenced material came from PBMCs. Written as DNA, the CDR3 is TGTGCCAGCAGTGACCCCGACGGGTATTCACCCCTCCACTTT. Protein: CASSDPDGYSPLHF.